Shown below are 8 T cell receptor beta chains from a single sample sequenced in a study of blood T cell repertoires in COVID-19. Assay used: immunoSEQ multiplex PCR; TCRdb lists only in-frame clones, some missing. The sample lists 300,000 to 350,000 clones, approximately 86% occurring once. Sequencing was done on a sample of peripheral blood. The source is a man aged 25 to 40 with COVID-19, enrolled during active disease.

The chain carries TRBV3-1 (or the pseudogene TRBV3-2) and TRBJ1-2; the D is unclear. Germline assignment: CDR1 LGHDT and CDR2 YNNKEL (reference sequence). This CDR3 has 11 amino acids. Trimming stripped 4 bases from V and 5 bases from J, with 5 bases between. CDR3 sequence (DNA): TGTGCCAGCAGCCGCGGGTATGGCTACACCTTC. It is translated as CASSRGYGYTF.

In DNA, the CDR3 is TGTGCCAGCAGTCGGACAGGGATGAACACTGAAGCTTTCTTT. It codes for CASSRTGMNTEAFF. This sequence joins TRBV27 and TRBJ1-1, with 8 nucleotides matching TRBD1. V lost 5 bases to trimming and J lost 0 bases; unmatched junction nucleotides: 2. Germline V gene data show CDR1 as MNHEY and CDR2 as SMNVEV (reference sequence). The CDR3 length is 14 residues.

The chain links TRBV4-3 to TRBJ1-1, with 7 bases that match TRBD1. CDR1 LGHNA and CDR2 YSLEER come from the germline V gene. J was trimmed by 1 base and V by 0 bases; bases with no gene match: 5. There are 16 residues in the CDR3. In nucleotides, the CDR3 is TGCGCCAGCAGCCAAGATGGTCCAGGGGGGAACACTGAAGCTTTCTTT. Its translation is CASSQDGPGGNTEAFF.

CDR3 in DNA: TGCGCCAGCGCTCGTGGCGGGGCCTCCTACGAGCAGTACTTC. Protein sequence: CASARGGASYEQYF. This chain joins TRBV5-1 and TRBJ2-7; possibly TRBD2 for D (6 bases). Germline values: CDR1 SGHRS, CDR2 YFSETQ. CDR3 length: 14 residues. The ends were cut back, 7 bases at V and 0 bases at J, with 14 bases in the middle.

This chain joins TRBV7-3 and TRBJ2-2; 15 bases match TRBD2. CDR3 length: 20 amino acids. The ends lost 1 base at V and 1 base at J; junction bases unmatched: 7. Germline-derived CDR1 and CDR2 are SGHTA and FQGTGA. The CDR3 loop is CASSLKGTSGRSLNTGELFF. In nucleotides, the CDR3 is TGTGCCAGCAGCTTAAAAGGGACTAGCGGGAGGTCCCTGAACACCGGGGAGCTGTTTTTT.

The chain is built from TRBV19 and TRBJ2-3, with a weak D call TRBD2 (5 bases). The germline CDR1 and CDR2 sequences are LNHDA and SQIVND (reference sequence). This CDR3 spans 15 amino acids. With 3 bases removed from V and 1 base from J, the gap between germline ends came to 11 bases. In DNA form, the CDR3 reads TGTGCCAGTAGTATGCCCGGGCGGGGCACAGATACGCAGTATTTT. This encodes CASSMPGRGTDTQYF.

The table lists this clone with a count of one. This chain links TRBV18 with TRBJ2-1, with D possibly being TRBD1 (5 bases). There are 16 residues in the CDR3. V lost 0 bases, J lost 7 bases, and 16 bases lay in between. Germline V gene data show CDR1 as KGHSH and CDR2 as LQKENI. CDR3 loop: CASSPPAERGWNEQFF. Written as DNA, the CDR3 is TGTGCCAGCTCACCACCGGCCGAAAGGGGATGGAATGAGCAGTTCTTC.

The chain recombines TRBV7-8 with TRBJ1-3; D remains unclear. In germline, CDR1 is SGHVS, CDR2 FQNEAQ. This CDR3 comprises 14 residues. Trimming removed 9 bases from V and 4 bases from J, with 16 bases in between. The CDR3 sequence is CASLTGNQGNTIYF. For the CDR3, the DNA is TGTGCCAGTCTTACCGGGAACCAAGGAAACACCATATATTTT.